This TCR beta chain was identified during a study of blood T cells in healthy people across ages. It was with a sample-barcoded 5' primer and a J-beta primer mix that a second PCR of about 6 to 11 cycles was run. From the 5' RACE reads, TCRdb called clonotypes with MiXCR, one entry per CDR3 protein. Altogether roughly 1 million distinct CDR3 sequences are present, roughly 24% being singletons, with the ten largest covering approximately 0.7%. Per-sample PBMC isolation yielded at least 6 million cells. Overall study findings and caveats: Long-lived donors exceeded aged donors in naive CD4+ cells and diversity.

With regard to this clonotype: What it binds is unknown.

The CDR3 is 14 amino acids. CDR1 SGHVS and CDR2 FNYEAQ come from the germline V gene. This sample was shared with a second study, whose subject was T cells of mothers and their children. That work adds: The study recruited a few healthy Caucasian mothers and their six children as donors. Related mother-child pairs shared marginally more repertoire than unrelated pairs, though not significantly.

This receptor was identified in a girl aged 2-15 years in good health. V is TRBV7-6 and J is TRBJ2-1, with 8 bases matching TRBD1. The end of the DNA fits TRBJ2-7 better, so the J call may be wrong. Sequencing was carried out using blood. The CDR3 DNA is TGTGCCAGCAGCTATGGGACAGGCGCGAACGAGCAGTACTTC. Translating it yields CASSYGTGANEQYF.